This TCR beta chain was recorded in a study of blood T cell repertoires in COVID-19 (dated by TCRdb to 2020 to 2021). Regarding the research as a whole: Collaborator samples came from the United States, Italy and Spain and covered acute and convalescent phases of COVID-19. The prospective study material was composed of cDNA or gDNA derived from T cells, B-cell-depleted T cells, or PBMCs. The dataset comprised deeply sampled blood TCRbeta repertoires from subjects exposed to, actively infected with, or recovered from COVID-19. The repertoires were made available in a free public database intended to serve as a resource for research on the immune response to SARS-CoV-2. Samples came from the ongoing ImmuneRACE study (first 160 participants) plus 1,254 subjects from 6 global collaborators. Sample metadata almost always included a de-identified subject ID, COVID-19 status, age in years and sex. Where HLA class I and class II types were available, the types were taken from metadata supplied by the sample provider, not from assay-based typing. Findings and caveats that apply to the study as a whole: The quantity of clinical and demographic metadata differed by source and by participant and was supplied without curation.

Enrolling through a virtual design, the prospective study's participants ranged in age from roughly 18 to 89 years and lived across approximately 25 United States geographic areas. In the prospective study, participants were assigned to cohorts based on the clinical history participants reported in a screening survey and a study questionnaire. A participant counted as exposed if, within 2 weeks of entering the study, that participant had been in contact with someone who had a PCR-confirmed or clinician-diagnosed COVID-19 case. In the prospective study, mobile phlebotomists collected whole blood, serum and a nasopharyngeal or oropharyngeal swab from each participant. Additional blood draws and questionnaires over an approximately 2-month period could optionally be provided by prospective study participants. Prospective study blood samples were shipped either frozen or at room temperature before DNA extraction.

This clone has just a few counts. Its antigen has not been determined. The sample holds no much larger clone one base away, and base qualities are not on file. TCRbeta CDR3 regions were amplified from genomic DNA by means of the immunoSEQ Assay, a bias-controlled multiplex PCR. Under the source paper's analysis protocol: Within the assay, amplification of reference gene primers was used to estimate how many nucleated cells each sample contained. Sequence reads were collapsed and filtered to measure the absolute abundance of every unique TCRbeta CDR3 rearrangement. For each sample, productive Simpson clonality was calculated as the square root of Simpson's diversity index across productive rearrangements. TCRdb stores this immuneACCESS table with in-frame sequences only. Part of the clones is absent; in the studies checked, under half of the shortfall reflects unresolved V genes, and no reason is known for the rest. That table furnishes V, J and clone size, whereas the DNA furnished D and trimming. The sample table records about 140,000 clones; about 84% of these occur just once. The top ten constitute 1.5% to 2% of the sample.

In the germline V gene, CDR1 corresponds to SGHRS and CDR2 to YFSETQ. V loses 4 bases at its end and J loses 2 bases; junction bases beyond the gene matches: 2. The CDR3 numbers 14 residues from cysteine through phenylalanine. The read is trimmed to its CDR3 DNA, 42 bases read in frame from base 1. The receptor was isolated from a young woman who had been exposed to COVID-19. The sequencing input was PBMCs or T cells enriched from blood (not recorded which). The chain is encoded by TRBV5-1 joined to TRBJ1-2; 10 nucleotides in the junction match TRBD1. The CDR3 has the sequence CASSAGQGNYGYTF. The DNA is as follows: TGCGCCAGCAGCGCGGGACAGGGGAACTATGGCTACACCTTC.